This T cell receptor beta chain was recorded in a study of cytomegalovirus exposure and HLA in healthy donors. Turning to this clone: Its target is unknown.

Broader study findings: The majority of TCR sequences were rare, yet some public TCRs appeared in many donors. A further, later analysis showed that HLA-associated TCR beta chains (compared with equally common others) were more clonally expanded.

Germline V gene sequence: CDR1 SSHAT, CDR2 FNYEAQ (reference sequence). V lost 1 base and J 2 bases, leaving 9 bases between the germline ends. This CDR3 region has 14 residues. The donors (healthy individuals) were bone marrow donors. The PCR ran on 60 Vbeta and 13 Jbeta primers. Method: immunoSEQ multiplex PCR; TCRdb's copy keeps in-frame clones and lacks some. The repertoire consists of approximately 190,000 clones, with 80% to 90% occurring once and the leading ten covering 1.7%. This clonotype was obtained from a man in his forties in good health and CMV-seropositive. The gene calls are TRBV7-7 and TRBJ2-7, with D perhaps TRBD1 (5 bases). What was sequenced was PBMCs. The DNA of the CDR3 is TGTGCCAGCAGCTTAGTCCAAGGGGCCTACGAGCAGTACTTC. As protein: CASSLVQGAYEQYF.